A single sample is the source of the 30 T cell receptor beta chains below, sequenced in a study of OX40 agonist ivuxolimab in advanced cancers. Sequencing used immunoSEQ multiplex PCR; TCRdb keeps in-frame clones, though not all of them. The sample holds about 18,000 clones, around two thirds seen once. The sequences come from CD4+ or CD8+ T cells sorted from blood, collected in a trial of the OX40 agonist ivuxolimab. These receptors were taken from an adult with an advanced solid tumor such as melanoma, head and neck, liver or kidney cancer.

The chain recombines TRBV27 with TRBJ1-5; 9 bases fit TRBD1. Germline trimming cut 5 bases from V and 3 bases from J; bases unmatched to any gene: 14. The CDR3 totals 18 residues. Germline loops: CDR1 MNHEY, CDR2 SMNVEV (reference sequence). CDR3 in amino acids: CASSTLGTGSGLNQPQHF. The CDR3 DNA sequence: TGTGCCAGCAGTACCCTTGGGACAGGGTCGGGGCTCAATCAGCCCCAGCATTTT.

The gene calls are TRBV4-1 and TRBJ2-7, with D possibly being TRBD2 (6 bases). The CDR3 is made up of 15 amino acids. Trimming shortened V by 2 bases and J by 7 bases, and 18 bases separated the two germline ends. From germline, CDR1 is MGHRA and CDR2 YSYEKL. The CDR3 region is CASSQTLAVQMEQYF. CDR3 nucleotide sequence: TGCGCCAGCAGCCAAACCTTAGCGGTTCAAATGGAGCAGTACTTC.

This clone was seen only once. This chain links TRBV4-1 with TRBJ2-1; no clear D. Germline V lookup: CDR1 MGHRA, CDR2 YSYEKL. V was clipped by 0 bases and J by 6 bases, with 15 bases between them. The CDR3 consists of 16 residues. Here the CDR3 reads CASSQDRPPGFNEQFF. For the CDR3, the DNA is TGCGCCAGCAGCCAAGATCGGCCCCCAGGATTCAATGAGCAGTTCTTC.

This chain joins TRBV27 and TRBJ2-7; D may be TRBD1 (5 bases). Per the germline V gene, CDR1 is MNHEY and CDR2 is SMNVEV (reference sequence). Trimming stripped 0 bases from V and 0 bases from J, with 6 bases between. The CDR3 contains 14 residues. CDR3 sequence reads: CASSLSGHSYEQYF. In DNA form, the CDR3 reads TGTGCCAGCAGTTTATCTGGACACTCCTACGAGCAGTACTTC.

The CDR3 region has the DNA TGTGCCAGCAGTTTCTTCCCTAGTGGGTCTGAAGCTTTCTTT. This encodes CASSFFPSGSEAFF. The chain carries TRBV28 and TRBJ1-1; D call uncertain. The V gene's germline CDR1 is MDHEN and CDR2 SYDVKM. Trimming stripped 3 bases from V and 6 bases from J, with 14 bases between. This CDR3 comprises 14 residues.

The chain recombines TRBV6-6 with TRBJ2-5; 13 nucleotides agree with TRBD2. V was pared by 0 bases and J by 3 bases, with 1 base of the junction left unmatched. This CDR3 comprises 16 residues. Germline loops: CDR1 MNHNY, CDR2 SVGAGI (reference sequence). CDR3 sequence reads: CASSYSGLAGEETQYF. The DNA for the CDR3 is TGTGCCAGCAGTTACTCCGGACTAGCGGGGGAAGAGACCCAGTACTTC.

This sequence joins TRBV19 and TRBJ1-5; 8 bases align to TRBD1. Trimming removed 8 bases from V and 4 bases from J; junction bases left unmatched: 1. This CDR3 has 12 amino acids. In germline, CDR1 is LNHDA, CDR2 SQIVND (reference sequence). The CDR3 is CASRQGNQPQHF. The CDR3 DNA reads as TGTGCCAGTCGACAGGGGAATCAGCCCCAGCATTTT.

DNA of the CDR3: TGTGCCAGCAGCTTAAACGCTATTGGTGCCGGGGCCAACGTCCTGACTTTC. Its protein product is CASSLNAIGAGANVLTF. The chain has TRBV11-1 and TRBJ2-6; D gene ambiguous. The germline V gene encodes CDR1 SGHAT and CDR2 FQDESV (reference sequence). There are 17 residues in the CDR3. The germline V and J ends were trimmed by 2 bases and 4 bases, with 15 bases remaining between them.

The genes are TRBV10-3 and TRBJ2-7; TRBD2 matches at 8 bases. After removal of 0 bases from V and 0 bases from J, the junction contained 4 bases not matched to a gene. Germline V lookup: CDR1 ENHRY, CDR2 SYGVKD. This CDR3 comprises 16 residues. CDR3 DNA: TGTGCCATCAGTGAGTCCCCAGCGGGAGTCTCCTACGAGCAGTACTTC. As protein: CAISESPAGVSYEQYF.

The V call is TRBV15, the J call TRBJ2-6, with D possibly being TRBD2 (6 bases). Germline V lookup: CDR1 LNHNV, CDR2 YYDKDF (reference sequence). This CDR3 is built from 15 residues. The germline V and J ends were trimmed by 2 bases and 3 bases, with 8 bases remaining between them. This CDR3 reads CATSRRDFGANVLTF. The CDR3 DNA reads as TGTGCCACCAGCAGACGGGACTTTGGGGCCAACGTCCTGACTTTC.

CDR3 bases: TGTGCCAGTAACCCGTTTGGCGCAGATACGCAGTATTTT. Translating gives CASNPFGADTQYF. The rearrangement uses TRBV19 and TRBJ2-3; D is ambiguous. Germline lookup yields CDR1 LNHDA and CDR2 SQIVND (reference sequence). The CDR3 is 13 amino acids. V lost 7 bases, J lost 4 bases, and 12 bases lay in between. The full variable domain, in which reference TRBV19 and TRBJ2-3 provide the parts outside the CDR3, is DGGITQSPKYLFRKEGQNVTLSCEQNLNHDAMYWYRQDPGQGLRLIYYSQIVNDFQKGDIAEGYSVSREKKESFPLTVTSAQKNPTAFYLCASNPFGADTQYFGPGTRLTVL.

V gene TRBV5-1 combines with J gene TRBJ2-5; 11 bases match TRBD1. From germline, CDR1 is SGHRS and CDR2 YFSETQ. This CDR3 region has 16 residues. Unmatched junction bases numbered 6, after V lost 4 bases and J lost 1 base. The CDR3 coding sequence is TGCGCCAGCAGCGGGTACGGGACAGGGGGCCAAGAGACCCAGTACTTC. Translating it yields CASSGYGTGGQETQYF.

V and J are TRBV7-8 and TRBJ2-7; D is possibly TRBD1 or TRBD2 (5 bases each). The CDR3 has 15 amino acids. The V end lost 3 bases, the J end lost 5 bases, and 17 bases lay between the germline ends. Germline CDR1 and CDR2: SGHVS and FQNEAQ. For the CDR3, the DNA is TGTGCCAGCAGCTTGGGGGTGGACATCAACCACGAGCAGTACTTC. This codes for CASSLGVDINHEQYF.

The rearrangement uses TRBV4-1 and TRBJ1-1; unclear D gene. CDR3 length: 15 amino acids. Germline CDR1 MGHRA, CDR2 YSYEKL. V dropped 4 bases and J dropped 1 base, with 13 bases sitting between them. In nucleotides, the CDR3 is TGCGCCAGCAGCCCCAAGCCTCTCGGGAACACTGAAGCTTTCTTT. Encoded protein: CASSPKPLGNTEAFF.

This clone has a single count. The chain is built from TRBV29-1 and TRBJ1-1, with a weak D call TRBD1 (5 bases). CDR1 is SQVTM, CDR2 ANQGSEA, per germline. The CDR3 loop spans 13 amino acids. V was shortened by 0 bases and J by 6 bases, with 11 bases between the two germline ends. CDR3 in amino acids: CSVEDGDHSEAFF. DNA for the CDR3: TGCAGCGTTGAAGATGGGGACCATTCTGAAGCTTTCTTT.

V and J are TRBV7-9 and TRBJ2-3; 8 nucleotides match TRBD2. CDR3 size: 15 residues. In germline, CDR1 is SEHNR, CDR2 FQNEAQ (reference sequence). V was pared by 5 bases and J by 5 bases, with 9 bases of the junction left unmatched. This chain's CDR3 is CASSQYSGSEDTQYF. The CDR3 DNA sequence: TGTGCCAGCAGCCAATACAGCGGGAGTGAAGATACGCAGTATTTT.

The CDR3 DNA is TGTGCCAGCAGGGGACTAGCGAGCTCCTACGAGCAGTACTTC. Its translation: CASRGLASSYEQYF. The J gene is TRBJ2-7, the V gene TRBV28; 10 nucleotides agree with TRBD2. The germline CDR1 and CDR2 sequences are MDHEN and SYDVKM. This CDR3 region has 14 residues. V shed 6 bases, J shed 0 bases, and the junction held 2 bases outside the gene matches. The full variable domain, with the rest looked up from reference TRBV28 and TRBJ2-7, is DVKVTQSSRYLVKRTGEKVFLECVQDMDHENMFWYRQDPGLGLRLIYFSYDVKMKEKGDIPEGYSVSREKKERFSLILESASTNQTSMYLCASRGLASSYEQYFGPGTRLTVT.

This chain uses TRBV30 with TRBJ2-7; 7 bases map to TRBD1. This CDR3 is built from 11 residues. CDR1 is GTSNPN, CDR2 SVGIG, per germline (reference sequence). Unmatched junction bases numbered 4, after V lost 5 bases and J lost 6 bases. The CDR3 bases are TGTGCCTGGGACAGGGTAAGCGAGCAGTACTTC. Translated, it gives CAWDRVSEQYF.

The V call is TRBV21-1, the J call TRBJ1-1; no check of the table's D call, TRBD1, against the DNA was made. TRBV21-1 is a pseudogene. The CDR3 runs 14 residues. CDR3 DNA: TGTGCCAGCAGCAAGGGCAGGGGGCGGGCTGAAGCTTTCTTT. Translation gives CASSKGRGRAEAFF.

J is TRBJ2-2 and V is TRBV5-4, with D perhaps being TRBD1 or TRBD2 (5 bases each). Trimming removed 3 bases at V and 2 bases at J, with 8 bases between. This CDR3 has 14 amino acids. The V gene's germline CDR1 is SGHNT and CDR2 YYREEE (reference sequence). Here the CDR3 DNA reads TGTGCCAGCAGCTGGGGGACCAACACCGGGGAGCTGTTTTTT. This sequence encodes CASSWGTNTGELFF.

The V and J genes are TRBV28 and TRBJ2-7; 8 bases agree with TRBD2. V lost 6 bases to trimming and J lost 5 bases; unmatched junction nucleotides: 21. Per germline, CDR1 MDHEN and CDR2 SYDVKM. The CDR3 has 18 residues. The chain's CDR3 is CASRLTGIIAGSSNEQYF. CDR3 nucleotides: TGTGCCAGCAGACTCACAGGGATTATAGCGGGGAGCAGCAACGAGCAGTACTTC. The full variable domain, rest sourced from reference TRBV28 and TRBJ2-7, is DVKVTQSSRYLVKRTGEKVFLECVQDMDHENMFWYRQDPGLGLRLIYFSYDVKMKEKGDIPEGYSVSREKKERFSLILESASTNQTSMYLCASRLTGIIAGSSNEQYFGPGTRLTVT.

The chain carries TRBV27 and TRBJ1-2, with no clear D. The V gene lost 8 bases and the J gene lost 8 bases, with 15 bases spanning the gap. There are 12 residues in the CDR3. Germline loops: CDR1 MNHEY, CDR2 SMNVEV (reference sequence). The CDR3 DNA reads as TGTGCCAGCGGAAGTCAGGCTGTCGGCTACACCTTC. It is translated as CASGSQAVGYTF.

J is TRBJ2-3 and V is TRBV28, with D perhaps given as TRBD1 or TRBD2 (6 bases each). This CDR3 is built from 14 residues. The germline V gene encodes CDR1 MDHEN and CDR2 SYDVKM. V lost 4 bases to trimming and J lost 1 base, with 9 bases between them. The CDR3 bases are TGTGCCAGCAGTTCAGGGGAGGGCACAGATACGCAGTATTTT. Its protein product is CASSSGEGTDTQYF.

V usage is TRBV4-3 and J usage is TRBJ2-7; D is possibly TRBD1 (5 bases). There are 15 residues in the CDR3. V was cut by 0 bases and J by 3 bases, with 12 bases left in between. Germline V gene data show CDR1 as LGHNA and CDR2 as YSLEER. CDR3 residues: CASSQDTGHGYEQYF. The CDR3 region has the DNA TGCGCCAGCAGCCAAGATACAGGACACGGCTACGAGCAGTACTTC.

In its sample, this clone was seen once. The chain links TRBV21-1 to TRBJ2-2; the table's D call, TRBD1, has no DNA check behind it. TRBV21-1 is marked as a pseudogene. The length of the CDR3 is 16 residues. CDR3 DNA: TGTGCCAGCAGCGGCCGGGACAGGGCCGTAACCGGGGAGCTGTTTTTT. Amino acids: CASSGRDRAVTGELFF.

This clone occurred once. The rearrangement links TRBV28 to TRBJ1-5, with TRBD1 matching over 7 bases. With V trimmed by 5 bases and J by 1 base, 14 bases remained unmatched. The CDR3 contains 18 residues. Germline lookup yields CDR1 MDHEN and CDR2 SYDVKM. CDR3 sequence reads: CASSPWTGSGRSNQPQHF. As DNA, the CDR3 is TGTGCCAGCAGTCCATGGACAGGCTCGGGGAGGAGCAATCAGCCCCAGCATTTT.

This clone is medium-sized (0.01 to 0.1%) in the sample. The V and J genes are TRBV5-6 and TRBJ2-7; D ambiguous. V lost 1 base and J 0 bases, leaving 11 bases between the germline ends. This CDR3 has 15 residues. Germline values: CDR1 SGHDT, CDR2 YYEEEE. The CDR3 sequence: CASSLWYGDSYEQYF. The CDR3 DNA is TGTGCCAGCAGCTTGTGGTATGGGGACTCCTACGAGCAGTACTTC.

The chain has TRBV2 and TRBJ2-7, with 12 bases aligning to TRBD2. V lost 6 bases and J lost 6; bases outside the gene matches: 6. This CDR3 spans 14 amino acids. From germline, CDR1 is SNHLY and CDR2 FYNNEI. CDR3 loop: CASSSSGRAIEQYF. CDR3 DNA sequence: TGTGCCAGCAGCTCTAGCGGGAGGGCCATCGAGCAGTACTTC.

The gene calls are TRBV11-2 and TRBJ2-7; D unclear. Trimming shortened V by 6 bases and J by 5 bases, and 14 bases separated the two germline ends. This CDR3 comprises 13 residues. Germline values: CDR1 SGHAT, CDR2 FQNNGV. The CDR3 sequence: CASRGFVRDEQYF. For the CDR3, the DNA is TGTGCCAGCAGGGGGTTCGTCCGAGACGAGCAGTACTTC.

On this clone: Relative to the germline gene, one junction end is altered; a read error may explain this. The rearrangement uses TRBV5-6 and TRBJ1-2; D might be TRBD1 (5 bases). The CDR3 is 14 amino acids. CDR1 is SGHDT and CDR2 is YYEEEE in the germline V gene. The CDR3 DNA reads TGTACCAGCAGCGTAAGGGGAGGGGCCCATGGCTACACCTTC. This translates into CTSSVRGGAHGYTF.